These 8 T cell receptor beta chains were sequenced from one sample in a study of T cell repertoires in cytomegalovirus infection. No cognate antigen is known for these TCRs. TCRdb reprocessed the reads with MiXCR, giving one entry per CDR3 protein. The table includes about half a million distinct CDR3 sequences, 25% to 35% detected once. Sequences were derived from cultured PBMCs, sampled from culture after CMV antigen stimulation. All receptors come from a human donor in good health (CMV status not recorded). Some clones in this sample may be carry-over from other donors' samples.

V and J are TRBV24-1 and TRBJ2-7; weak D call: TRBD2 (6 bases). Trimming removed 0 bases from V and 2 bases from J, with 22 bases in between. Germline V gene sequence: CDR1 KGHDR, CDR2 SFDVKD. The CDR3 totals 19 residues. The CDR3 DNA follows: TGTGCCACCAGTGATTTGATCCTCCTAGGGACTCTGCCCACCTACGAGCAGTACGTC. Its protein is CATSDLILLGTLPTYEQYV.

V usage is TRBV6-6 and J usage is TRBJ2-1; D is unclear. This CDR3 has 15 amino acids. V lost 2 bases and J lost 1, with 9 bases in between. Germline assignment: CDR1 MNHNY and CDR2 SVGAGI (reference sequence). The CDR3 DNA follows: TGTGCCAGCAGTTACAGTCGGAAATCCTACAATGAGCAGTTCTTC. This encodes CASSYSRKSYNEQFF.

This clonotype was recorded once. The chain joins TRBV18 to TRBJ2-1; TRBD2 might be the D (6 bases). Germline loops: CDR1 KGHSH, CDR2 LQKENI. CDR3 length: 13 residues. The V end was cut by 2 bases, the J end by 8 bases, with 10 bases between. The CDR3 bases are TGTGCCAGCTCACCAAGGAGGGTCGATGAGCAGTTCTTC. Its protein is CASSPRRVDEQFF.

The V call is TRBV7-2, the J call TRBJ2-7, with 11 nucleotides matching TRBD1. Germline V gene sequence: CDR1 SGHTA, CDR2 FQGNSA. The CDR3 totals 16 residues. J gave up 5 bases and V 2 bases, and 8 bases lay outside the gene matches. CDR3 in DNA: TGTGCCAGCAGCTTATCCGGACAGGGGGCGAATAACGAGCAGTACGTC. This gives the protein CASSLSGQGANNEQYV.

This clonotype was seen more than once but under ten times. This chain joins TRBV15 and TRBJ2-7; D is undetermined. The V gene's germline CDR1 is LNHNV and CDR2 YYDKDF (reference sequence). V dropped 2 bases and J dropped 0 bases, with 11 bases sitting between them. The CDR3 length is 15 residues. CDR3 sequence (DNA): TGTGCCACCAGCAGACCGGGCTCGAGCTCCTACGAGCAGTACTTC. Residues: CATSRPGSSSYEQYF.

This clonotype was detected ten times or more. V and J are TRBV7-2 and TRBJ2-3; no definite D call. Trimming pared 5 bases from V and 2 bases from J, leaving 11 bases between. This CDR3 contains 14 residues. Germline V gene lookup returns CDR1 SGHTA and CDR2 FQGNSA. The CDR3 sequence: CASSPYTFTDTQYF. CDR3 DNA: TGTGCCAGCAGCCCATACACCTTCACAGATACGCAGTATTTT. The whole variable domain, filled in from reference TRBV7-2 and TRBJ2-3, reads GAGVSQSPSNKVTEKGKDVELRCDPISGHTALYWYRQSLGQGLEFLIYFQGNSAPDKSGLPSDRFSAERTGGSVSTLTIQRTQQEDSAVYLCASSPYTFTDTQYFGPGTRLTVL.

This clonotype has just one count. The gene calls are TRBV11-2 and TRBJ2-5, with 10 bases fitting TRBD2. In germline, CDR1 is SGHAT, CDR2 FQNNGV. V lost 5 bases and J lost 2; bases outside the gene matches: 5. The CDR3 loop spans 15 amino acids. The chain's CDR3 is CASSPPLAGQETQYF. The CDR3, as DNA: TGTGCCAGCAGCCCCCCACTAGCGGGGCAAGAGACCCAGTACTTC.

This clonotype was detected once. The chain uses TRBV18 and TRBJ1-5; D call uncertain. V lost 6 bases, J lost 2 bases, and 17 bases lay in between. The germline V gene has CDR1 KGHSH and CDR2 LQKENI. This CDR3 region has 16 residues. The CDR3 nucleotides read TGTGCCAGCTCCGAAACGAGCGGGCTCGGCAATCAGCCCCAGCATTTT. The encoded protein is CASSETSGLGNQPQHF.